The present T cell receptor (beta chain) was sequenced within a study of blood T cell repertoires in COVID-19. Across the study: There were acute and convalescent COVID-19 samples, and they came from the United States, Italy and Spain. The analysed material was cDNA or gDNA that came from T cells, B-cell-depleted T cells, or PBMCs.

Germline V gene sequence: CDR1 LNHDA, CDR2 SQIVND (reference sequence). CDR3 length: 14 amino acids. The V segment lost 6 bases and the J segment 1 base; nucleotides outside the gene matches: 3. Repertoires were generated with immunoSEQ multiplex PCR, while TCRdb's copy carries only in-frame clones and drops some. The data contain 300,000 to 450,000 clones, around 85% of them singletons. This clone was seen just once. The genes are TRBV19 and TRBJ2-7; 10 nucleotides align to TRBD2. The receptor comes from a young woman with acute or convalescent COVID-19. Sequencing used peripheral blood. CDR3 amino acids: CASSTSGVSYEQYF. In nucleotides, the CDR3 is TGTGCCAGTAGCACTAGCGGGGTTTCCTACGAGCAGTACTTC.